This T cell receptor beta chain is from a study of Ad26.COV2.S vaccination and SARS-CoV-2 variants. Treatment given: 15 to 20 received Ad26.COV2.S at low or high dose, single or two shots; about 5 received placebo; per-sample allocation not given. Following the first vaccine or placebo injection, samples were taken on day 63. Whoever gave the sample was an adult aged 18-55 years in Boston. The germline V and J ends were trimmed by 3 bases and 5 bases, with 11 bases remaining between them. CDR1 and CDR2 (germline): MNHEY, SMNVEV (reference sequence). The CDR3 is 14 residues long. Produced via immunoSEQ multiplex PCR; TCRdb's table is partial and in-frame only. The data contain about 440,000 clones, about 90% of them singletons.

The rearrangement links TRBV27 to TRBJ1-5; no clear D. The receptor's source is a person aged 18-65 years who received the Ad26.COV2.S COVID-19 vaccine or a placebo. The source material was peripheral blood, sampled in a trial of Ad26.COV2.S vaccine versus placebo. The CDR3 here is CASSFAIRHQPQHF. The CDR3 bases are TGTGCCAGCAGTTTTGCCATCCGTCATCAGCCCCAGCATTTT.